Listed below are T cell receptor beta chains from one sample, sequenced in a study of blood T cell repertoires in COVID-19. The assay was immunoSEQ multiplex PCR, and TCRdb's table has in-frame clones only and misses some. The sample carries 85,000 to 110,000 clones, over 85% recorded once. Source material: peripheral blood. The receptors derive from a woman aged 80 or over in a cohort sampled during active COVID-19. The CDR3 runs from the conserved cysteine through the conserved F or W. The D gene is left open where the match is weak. Size tells how often a clone was seen (once, few, many) or the class of an expanded clone, and some rows leave it out.

cdr3_aa cdr3_nt j_call d_call v_call clone_size
CASSSETGRTEAFF TGTGCCAGCAGCAGTGAGACAGGGAGGACTGAAGCTTTCTTT TRBJ1-1 TRBD1 TRBV6-6 NA
CASGLPTGGQGAYNEQFF TGTGCTAGTGGTTTGCCGACGGGGGGACAGGGGGCCTACAATGAGCAGTTCTTC TRBJ2-1 TRBD1 TRBV12-5 NA
CASSRTENYGYTF TGTGCCAGCAGCCGGACAGAGAACTATGGCTACACCTTC TRBJ1-2 NA TRBV7-9 once
CASSPLEGGMGSPLHF TGTGCCAGCAGCCCCCTCGAAGGCGGGATGGGGTCACCCCTCCACTTT TRBJ1-6 NA TRBV3-1/TRBV3-2 NA
CASSLPLGQGSTDTQYF TGTGCCAGCAGTTTACCCCTGGGACAGGGCTCCACAGATACGCAGTATTTT TRBJ2-3 TRBD1 TRBV28 NA
CAWSPQQGSLHF TGTGCCTGGAGTCCTCAGCAGGGATCTCTCCACTTT TRBJ1-6 NA TRBV30 NA
CASSLVQGIDSPLHF TGTGCCAGCAGCTTAGTCCAGGGTATAGATTCACCCCTCCACTTT TRBJ1-6 NA TRBV11-2 NA
CASRPDTNTEAFF TGTGCCAGCAGACCTGACACGAACACTGAAGCTTTCTTT TRBJ1-1 NA TRBV6-2/TRBV6-3 NA
CASSLSWTGGMNTEAFF TGTGCCAGCAGCTTATCTTGGACAGGGGGTATGAACACTGAAGCTTTCTTT TRBJ1-1 TRBD1 TRBV13 few
CASSSPSSGGTYEQYF TGTGCCAGCAGCTCACCTTCTAGCGGGGGAACGTACGAGCAGTACTTC TRBJ2-7 TRBD2 TRBV5-6 NA
CASSPRTDFDQPQHF TGTGCCAGCTCACCGCGAACAGATTTCGATCAGCCCCAGCATTTT TRBJ1-5 NA TRBV18 NA
CASSYVGGSYQPQHF TGTGCCAGCAGTTATGTAGGGGGTTCTTATCAGCCCCAGCATTTT TRBJ1-5 NA TRBV6-2/TRBV6-3 few
CASSLGGGGVDTQYF TGTGCCAGCAGCTTGGGGGGCGGGGGCGTAGATACGCAGTATTTT TRBJ2-3 NA TRBV5-4 NA
CASSLGEVDEKLFF TGTGCCAGCAGCTTAGGAGAAGTGGATGAAAAACTGTTTTTT TRBJ1-4 NA TRBV7-9 NA
CASSYYKGYEQFF TGTGCCAGCAGTTACTACAAGGGGTATGAGCAGTTCTTC TRBJ2-1 NA TRBV6-5 NA
CASSPRGGNTEAFF TGTGCCAGCAGCCCTCGGGGGGGGAACACTGAAGCTTTCTTT TRBJ1-1 NA TRBV7-9 NA
CASSHSRQGYYEQYF TGCGCCAGCAGCCATTCTCGTCAGGGCTACTACGAGCAGTACTTC TRBJ2-7 NA TRBV4-1 once
CASSEATDYEQYF TGCGCCAGCAGTGAGGCGACAGACTACGAGCAGTACTTC TRBJ2-7 NA TRBV10-2 NA
CASSSRTGMRYEQYF TGTGCCAGCAGTTCCAGGACAGGGATGCGGTACGAGCAGTACTTC TRBJ2-7 TRBD1 TRBV6-5 NA
CASSSQGGETQYF TGTGCCAGCAGCTCACAGGGGGGAGAGACCCAGTACTTC TRBJ2-5 TRBD1 TRBV7-3 NA
CASSHVTSGGYEQYF TGTGCCAGCAGCCACGTGACTAGCGGGGGATACGAGCAGTACTTC TRBJ2-7 TRBD2 TRBV4-2 NA